This T cell receptor beta chain was identified during a study of response to subunit inactivated influenza vaccine. Study observations and caveats: It was suggested by the authors that few new T cells are recruited by each seasonal influenza vaccination.

One entry per CDR3 protein results from TCRdb running MiXCR on the RT-PCR reads. The table lists 860,000 or so distinct CDR3 sequences, approximately 22% of them singletons. To note about this clonotype: The antigen is unknown.

The CDR3 loop spans 14 amino acids. Germline values: CDR1 SGHTA, CDR2 FQGNSA. Trimming stripped 2 bases from V and 3 bases from J, with 7 bases between. This TCR was sampled from a man aged 50 to 60 who received an inactivated influenza vaccine. The sample was PBMCs from blood, taken 5 days after vaccination. The chain recombines TRBV7-2 with TRBJ2-2; D uncertain. Here the CDR3 reads CASSLYRDTGELFF. The CDR3, as DNA: TGTGCCAGCAGCTTATATAGGGACACCGGGGAGCTGTTTTTT.